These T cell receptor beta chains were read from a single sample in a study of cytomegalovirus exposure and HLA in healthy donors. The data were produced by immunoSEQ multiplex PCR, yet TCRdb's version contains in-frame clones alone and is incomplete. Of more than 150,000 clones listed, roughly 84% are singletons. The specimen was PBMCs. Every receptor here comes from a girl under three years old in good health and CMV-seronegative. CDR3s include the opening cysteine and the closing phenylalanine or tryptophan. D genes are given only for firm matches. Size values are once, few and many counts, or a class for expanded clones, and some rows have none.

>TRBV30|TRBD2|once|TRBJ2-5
TGTGCCTGGAGTCAACCTCTCCGGGGGGTTATACAAGAGACCCAGTACTTC
CAWSQPLRGVIQETQYF
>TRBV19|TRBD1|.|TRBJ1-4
TGTGCCAGTAGCCCAGACAGGGGGAAAAAACTGTTTTTT
CASSPDRGKKLFF
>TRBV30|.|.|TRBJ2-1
TGTGCCTGGAGTACCCTAGCCGGCAATGAGCAGTTCTTC
CAWSTLAGNEQFF
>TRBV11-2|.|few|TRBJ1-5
TGTGCCAGCAGCTTAGTGACCGGGGTGGTGGGCAATCAGCCCCAGCATTTT
CASSLVTGVVGNQPQHF
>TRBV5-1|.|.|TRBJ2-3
TGCGCCAGCAGCTCACCCGGGACTTCACACACAGATACGCAGTATTTT
CASSSPGTSHTDTQYF
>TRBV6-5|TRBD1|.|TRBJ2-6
TGTGCCAGCAGTTCCCTTCCGTCCAGGGGGCCCAACGTCCTGACTTTC
CASSSLPSRGPNVLTF
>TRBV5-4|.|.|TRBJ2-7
TGTGCCAGCAGCAAACATAGCGGCTCAATTATCTACGAGCAGTACTTC
CASSKHSGSIIYEQYF
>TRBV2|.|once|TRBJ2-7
TGTGCCAGCAGCGAGACAGGCCGGGAGCAGTACTTC
CASSETGREQYF
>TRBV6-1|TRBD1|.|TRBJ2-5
TGTGCCAGCAGTGAATTTAGGACAGGGGGAAAAGAGACCCAGTACTTC
CASSEFRTGGKETQYF
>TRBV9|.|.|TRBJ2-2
TGTGCCAGCAGGGGTAATTGGCTAGGCGGGGAGCTGTTTTTT
CASRGNWLGGELFF
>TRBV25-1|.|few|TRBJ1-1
TGTGCCAGCAGCAATTCGGGGGGCACTGAAGCTTTCTTT
CASSNSGGTEAFF
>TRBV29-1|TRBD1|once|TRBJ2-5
TGCAGCGTCGACGGGACAGCCCAAGAGACCCAGTACTTC
CSVDGTAQETQYF
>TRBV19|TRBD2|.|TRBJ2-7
TGTGCCAGTAGTATTATAGCGGGAAGGGACTACGAGCAGTACTTC
CASSIIAGRDYEQYF
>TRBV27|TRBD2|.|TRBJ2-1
TGTGCCAGCAGTTGGAGCGGGAGTATCGCCTACAATGAGCAGTTCTTC
CASSWSGSIAYNEQFF
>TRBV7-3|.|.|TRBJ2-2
TGTGCCAGCAGCTTAAGCGGTCCCACCGGGGAGCTGTTTTTT
CASSLSGPTGELFF
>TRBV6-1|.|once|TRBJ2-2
TGTGCCAGCAATGACCTCCGGGTAGGCGGGGAGCTGTTTTTT
CASNDLRVGGELFF
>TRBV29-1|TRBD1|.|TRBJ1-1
TGCAGCGTGATGACAGGGGATGAAGCTTTCTTT
CSVMTGDEAFF
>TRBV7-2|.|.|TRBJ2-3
TGTGCCAGCACCATCTCCGGGGATAAGAGCACAGATACGCAGTATTTT
CASTISGDKSTDTQYF
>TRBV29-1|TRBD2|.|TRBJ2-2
TGCAGCGTTGTAGGACTAGCGTCGGGCGGGGAGCTGTTTTTT
CSVVGLASGGELFF
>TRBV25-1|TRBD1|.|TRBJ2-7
TGTGCCAGCAGTGACTACGGACAGGACTACGAGCAGTACTTC
CASSDYGQDYEQYF
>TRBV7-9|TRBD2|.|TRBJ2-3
TGTGCCAGCAGTCGGGACTACCCGAGCACAGATACGCAGTATTTT
CASSRDYPSTDTQYF
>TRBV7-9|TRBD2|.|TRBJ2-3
TGTGCCAGCATTGGGGGGGTTACAGATACGCAGTATTTT
CASIGGVTDTQYF
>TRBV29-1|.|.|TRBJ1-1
TGCAGCGTTGAACTACTTAACTCGAAGAACACTGAAGCTTTCTTT
CSVELLNSKNTEAFF
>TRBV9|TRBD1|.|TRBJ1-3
TGTGCCAGCAGCGCACTCGGGACAGCTGGAAACACCATATATTTT
CASSALGTAGNTIYF
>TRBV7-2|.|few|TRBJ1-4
TGTGCCAGCAGCACCCAAACAGGGGAAAAACTGTTTTTT
CASSTQTGEKLFF
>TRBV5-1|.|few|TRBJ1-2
TGCGCCAGCAAAAAGGGGTCAGACAATGGCTACACCTTC
CASKKGSDNGYTF
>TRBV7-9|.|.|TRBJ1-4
TGTGCCAGCAGCTTAGTTACAGGCGTTAATGAAAAACTGTTTTTT
CASSLVTGVNEKLFF
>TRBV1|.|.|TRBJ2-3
TGCACCAGCAGCCCCCGGGGGGACACAGATACGCAGTATTTT
CTSSPRGDTDTQYF
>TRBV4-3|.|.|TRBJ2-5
TGCGCCAGCAGCCAAGCGGTGAGCGGGTACGCCCGTCTAGAGACCCAGTACTTC
CASSQAVSGYARLETQYF
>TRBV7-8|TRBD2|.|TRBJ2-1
TGTGCCAGCAGCGTACCCCTCGAAGCTAGCGGGAGGGACAGAAACAATGAGCAGTTCTTC
CASSVPLEASGRDRNNEQFF
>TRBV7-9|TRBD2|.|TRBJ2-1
TGTGCCAGCAGCCCCGGCCGGCTAGCGGGAGGGAGGGGCTACAATGAGCAGTTCTTC
CASSPGRLAGGRGYNEQFF
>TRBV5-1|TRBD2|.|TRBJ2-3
TGCGCCAGCAGCCTGACCGGGGGGAACACAGATACGCAGTATTTT
CASSLTGGNTDTQYF
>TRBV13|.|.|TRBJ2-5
TGTGCCAGCAGCCCACCCGAGGAGACCCAGTACTTC
CASSPPEETQYF
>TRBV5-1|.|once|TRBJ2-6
TGCGCCAGCAGCTTGACGAGACTAGGGCACTCTGGGGCCAACGTCCTGACTTTC
CASSLTRLGHSGANVLTF
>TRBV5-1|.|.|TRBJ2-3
TGCGCCACCCTGGAGTTGGTGGGAGGAGATACGCAGTATTTT
CATLELVGGDTQYF
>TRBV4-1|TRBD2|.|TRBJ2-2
TGCGCCAGCAGCCAAGTAATTAGCGGGTGGGCGGCCGCCGGGGAGCTGTTTTTT
CASSQVISGWAAAGELFF
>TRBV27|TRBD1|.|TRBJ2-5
TGTGCCAGCAGTTCGGACAGGGGGCAAGAGACCCAGTACTTC
CASSSDRGQETQYF
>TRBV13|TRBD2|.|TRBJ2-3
TGTGCCAGCAGCGGAGGGACTAGCGGGGCCACAGATACGCAGTATTTT
CASSGGTSGATDTQYF
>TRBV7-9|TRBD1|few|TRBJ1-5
TGTGCCAGCAGCTTGACAGGGGGCCTCGGCAATCAGCCCCAGCATTTT
CASSLTGGLGNQPQHF
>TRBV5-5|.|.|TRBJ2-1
TGTGCCAGCAGCTACGGTTCCTACAATGAGCAGTTCTTC
CASSYGSYNEQFF
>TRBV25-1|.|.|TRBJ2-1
TGTGCCAGCAGTGATCCTTACTTCGATGAGCAGTTCTTC
CASSDPYFDEQFF
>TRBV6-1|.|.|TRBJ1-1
TGTGCGAGCAGGGGTCAGGGATTGACTGAAGCTTTCTTT
CASRGQGLTEAFF
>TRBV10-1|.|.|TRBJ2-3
TGCGCCAGCAGAAAAGGGGGAAGCACAGATACGCAGTATTTT
CASRKGGSTDTQYF
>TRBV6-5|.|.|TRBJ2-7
TGTGCCAGCAGAACAAGGGGGAACTACGAGCAGTACTTC
CASRTRGNYEQYF
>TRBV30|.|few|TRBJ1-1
TGTGCCTGGAGTGTCGGGAATCCCCAAGCTTTCTTT
CAWSVGNPQAFF
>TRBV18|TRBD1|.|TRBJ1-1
TGTGCCAGCTCTCGTAGTGACAGGGTGGACACTGAAGCTTTCTTT
CASSRSDRVDTEAFF
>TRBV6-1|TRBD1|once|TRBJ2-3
TGTGCCAGCAGTGGGACAGGGCTCGGAGATACGCAGTATTTT
CASSGTGLGDTQYF
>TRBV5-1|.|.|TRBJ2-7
TGCGCCAGCAGCTTGGTCGCCGCGAGACTCTACGAGCAGTACTTC
CASSLVAARLYEQYF
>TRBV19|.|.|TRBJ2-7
TGTGCCAGTAGTATCTCAGGGGTTACCTACGAGCAGTACTTC
CASSISGVTYEQYF
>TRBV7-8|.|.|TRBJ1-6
TGTGCCAGCAGCTTAGGACAGACCTATAATTCACCCCTCCACTTT
CASSLGQTYNSPLHF
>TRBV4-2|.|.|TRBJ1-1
TGTGCCAGCAGCCAAGATGGGGGGGTAATGAACACTGAAGCTTTCTTT
CASSQDGGVMNTEAFF
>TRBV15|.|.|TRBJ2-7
TGTGCCACCAGCAGAGCAGGGATGGCGATGGTTGGCGAGCAGTACTTC
CATSRAGMAMVGEQYF
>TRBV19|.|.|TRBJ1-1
TGTGCCAGTAGTATGGGACAACTGAACACTGAAGCTTTCTTT
CASSMGQLNTEAFF
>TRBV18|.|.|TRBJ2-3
TGTGCCAGCTCACCACTAGCGGCCTTGACTGATACGCAGTATTTT
CASSPLAALTDTQYF